These T cell receptor beta chains were read from a single sample in a study of blood T cells in healthy people across ages. A single record per CDR3 protein comes from TCRdb applying MiXCR to the 5' RACE reads. The sample holds approximately 1.5 million distinct CDR3 sequences, under 55% seen once. The sample was blood. Source of these receptors: a woman between 18 and 30 years old in good health. Both conserved end residues are part of each CDR3. D genes are given only for firm matches.

J	D	V	CDR3
TRBJ2-2	-	TRBV6-5	CASNPIGGTGELFF
TRBJ1-1	-	TRBV12-3/TRBV12-4	CASSLAPGNTEAFF
TRBJ2-1	-	TRBV4-3	CASSRRRGYNEQFF
TRBJ1-1	TRBD1	TRBV7-9	CASSKRQGADTEAFF
TRBJ1-5	-	TRBV7-9	CASSLVVGPGGNQPQHF
TRBJ2-1	-	TRBV24-1	CATSESHGSSYNEQFF
TRBJ2-5	-	TRBV4-1	CASSQRPQETQYF
TRBJ1-4	TRBD1	TRBV7-3	CASSPGQGFELFF
TRBJ1-2	TRBD1	TRBV3-1	CASSQDPYGTGYGYTF
TRBJ2-1	-	TRBV6-5	CASSQFADNNEQFF
TRBJ2-7	-	TRBV20-1	CSASSTSLSYEQYF
TRBJ2-7	-	TRBV20-1	CSASSTGRTNEQYF
TRBJ1-2	-	TRBV20-1	CSASRTGKSNYGYTF
TRBJ2-3	TRBD1	TRBV25-1	CATAYRDRATDTQYF
TRBJ2-7	TRBD1	TRBV5-1	CASTRTGVHEQYF
TRBJ1-1	-	TRBV20-1	CSAEFRGLNTEAFF
-	-	TRBV7-2	CASSLAGGASGSYNEQYF
-	-	TRBV6-5	CASSLDSCEQYF
TRBJ1-5	TRBD1	TRBV6-5	CASSYSWTGGYSNQPQHF
TRBJ1-5	-	TRBV7-9	CASTPGPNQPQHF
TRBJ2-1	-	TRBV6-4	CASSVVADPYNEQFF
TRBJ2-3	-	TRBV11-2	CASSWGVVGTDTQYF
TRBJ1-2	-	TRBV7-8	CASSLGVDDYGYTF
TRBJ2-7	-	TRBV4-3	CASSQWGQGAYEQYF
TRBJ1-2	-	TRBV7-8	CASSLFLGSSGTYGYTF
TRBJ1-3	TRBD1	TRBV4-2	CASSQVGDRGVGNTIYF
TRBJ2-3	TRBD2	TRBV4-3	CASSQVLSGGSTDTQYF
TRBJ1-5	TRBD1	TRBV28	CASSPRGGYQPQHF
TRBJ1-1	TRBD1	TRBV4-1	CASSQSTGAMNTEAFF
TRBJ1-2	-	TRBV9	CASSVSTEVYGYTF
TRBJ2-1	-	TRBV4-1	CASSQDPGLYNEQFF
TRBJ2-2	-	TRBV4-1	CASSQSRGPGELFF
TRBJ2-7	TRBD1	TRBV7-8	CASSRNKGTGEYEQYF
TRBJ2-5	-	TRBV7-3	CASSKQGQETQYF
TRBJ2-3	-	TRBV6-1	CASATRIDTQYF
TRBJ1-2	-	TRBV29-1	CSAMGGVMGYTF
TRBJ2-3	-	TRBV10-3	CAISAGTRRDTQYF
TRBJ2-1	TRBD2	TRBV6-4	CASSGTSGDGQFF
TRBJ2-7	TRBD2	TRBV6-1	CASSDSGTAYEQYF
TRBJ2-5	-	TRBV28	CASSLFPSNQETQYF
TRBJ2-7	TRBD1	TRBV6-5	CASSRQGRNYEQYF
TRBJ1-6	TRBD1	TRBV30	CAWIPGQGISPLHF
TRBJ2-5	-	TRBV9	CASSVGGMYQETQYF
TRBJ2-1	TRBD1	TRBV12-3/TRBV12-4	CASIKDRGYNEQFF
TRBJ1-4	-	TRBV27	CASRARQGATNEKLFF
TRBJ1-1	-	TRBV21-1	CASRTAGTEAFF
TRBJ1-2	TRBD1	TRBV6-5	CASRPTGSWGYTF
TRBJ2-3	-	TRBV11-2	CASSSPSTLGTDTQYF
TRBJ2-7	TRBD1	TRBV6-2/TRBV6-3	CASRPGQGVSLSSYEQYF